What follows describes a single T cell receptor beta chain. Which antigen it targets is not known. Base qualities are not recorded, but no much larger clone differs from it by a single base. The CDR3 measures 13 amino acids from cysteine to phenylalanine. The read is trimmed to its CDR3 DNA, 39 bases read in frame from base 1. Per the germline V gene (reference sequence), MNHEY is the CDR1 and SMNVEV is the CDR2. A distance of 14 bases separates the germline ends of V and J, which lose 6 bases and 5 bases respectively. TCRbeta CDR3 regions were amplified from genomic DNA using the immunoSEQ Assay, a bias-controlled multiplex PCR. The source study handled its data this way. The number of nucleated cells in each sample was estimated from the amplification of reference gene primers within the assay. Sequence reads were collapsed and filtered to measure the absolute abundance of every unique TCRbeta CDR3 rearrangement. For each sample, productive Simpson clonality was calculated as the square root of Simpson's diversity index across productive rearrangements. What TCRdb holds here is the immuneACCESS table cut down to in-frame rearrangements. Part of the clones is not present; checked against another copy, under half of the missing clones reflect an unresolved V gene, and the others are unexplained. V, J and clone size derive from that table, while D and trimming were established from the DNA sequence. For this sample the table gives 75,000 or so clones, of which 70% to 90% were detected only once. The ten top clones hold roughly 5.3% of the sample.

This sample was taken from a study of blood T cell repertoires in COVID-19 (dated by TCRdb to 2019 to 2021). General notes on the study: Samples from collaborators originated in the United States, Italy and Spain and spanned both the acute and convalescent phases of COVID-19. The prospective study material was composed of cDNA or gDNA derived from T cells, B-cell-depleted T cells, or PBMCs. Where available, HLA class I and class II types were taken from metadata supplied by the sample provider and were not determined by assay-based typing. A de-identified subject ID, COVID-19 status, age in years and sex were almost always included in the sample metadata. The dataset comprised deeply sampled blood TCRbeta repertoires from subjects exposed to, actively infected with, or recovered from COVID-19. The samples were drawn from the first 160 participants of the ongoing ImmuneRACE study and from 950 to 1,500 subjects provided by 6 global collaborators. A freely available public database, intended as a resource for researchers studying the immune response to SARS-CoV-2, is where the repertoires were released.

Each collaborating institution followed its own protocols to collect whole blood in K2EDTA tubes. For TCRbeta analysis, collaborators shipped samples as frozen whole blood, isolated PBMCs, or DNA extracted from either of those sample types. Study-wide conclusions, independent of this receptor: Clinical and demographic metadata were provided uncurated, with the amount varying by source and participant.

The chain joins TRBV27 to TRBJ2-7; possibly the D gene is TRBD2, per 5 matching bases. This receptor was identified in an elderly woman with active or convalescent COVID-19. Sequencing was done on a sample of peripheral blood. The DNA sequence follows: TGTGCCAGCAGCCCCGGGGTTATCCACGAGCAGTACTTC. It encodes CASSPGVIHEQYF.